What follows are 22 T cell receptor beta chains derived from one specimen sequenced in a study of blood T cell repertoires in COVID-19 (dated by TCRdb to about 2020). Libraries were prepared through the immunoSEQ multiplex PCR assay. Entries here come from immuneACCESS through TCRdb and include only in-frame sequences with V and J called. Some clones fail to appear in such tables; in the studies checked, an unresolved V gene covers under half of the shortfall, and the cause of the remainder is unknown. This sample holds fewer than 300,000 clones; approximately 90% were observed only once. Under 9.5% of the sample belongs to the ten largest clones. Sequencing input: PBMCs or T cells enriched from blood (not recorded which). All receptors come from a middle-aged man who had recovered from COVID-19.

The CDR3 DNA is TGTGCCAGCAGTGCCAACAGGGCGAACACCGGGGAGCTGTTTTTT. This encodes CASSANRANTGELFF. This chain uses TRBV6-4 with TRBJ2-2; D is possibly TRBD1 (6 bases). Deletions cut 4 bases from V and 0 bases from J, with 9 bases between. This CDR3 contains 15 residues. CDR1 is MRHNA and CDR2 is SNTAGT in the germline V gene.

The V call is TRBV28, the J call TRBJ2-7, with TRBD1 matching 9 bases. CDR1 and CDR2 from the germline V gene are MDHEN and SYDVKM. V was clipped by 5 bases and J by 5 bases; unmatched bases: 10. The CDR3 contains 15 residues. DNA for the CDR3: TGTGCCAGCAGTCCGGCCGGGACAGGGATGCACGAGCAGTACTTC. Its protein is CASSPAGTGMHEQYF.

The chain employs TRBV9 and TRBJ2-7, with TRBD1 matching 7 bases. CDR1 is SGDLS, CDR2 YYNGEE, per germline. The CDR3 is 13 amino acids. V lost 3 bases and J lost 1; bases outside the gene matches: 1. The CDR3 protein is CASSAGQSYEQYF. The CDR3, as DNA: TGTGCCAGCAGCGCGGGACAGTCCTACGAGCAGTACTTC.

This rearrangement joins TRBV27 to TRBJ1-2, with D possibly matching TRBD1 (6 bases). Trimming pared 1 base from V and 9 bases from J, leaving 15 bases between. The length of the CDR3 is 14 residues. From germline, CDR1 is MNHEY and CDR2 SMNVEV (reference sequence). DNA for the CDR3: TGTGCCAGCAGTTTATTAGGGACACCTCCTAGCTACACCTTC. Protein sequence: CASSLLGTPPSYTF.

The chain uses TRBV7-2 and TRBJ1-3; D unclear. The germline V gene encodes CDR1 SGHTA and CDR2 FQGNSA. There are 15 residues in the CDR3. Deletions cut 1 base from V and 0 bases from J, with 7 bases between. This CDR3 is CASSLVYASGNTIYF. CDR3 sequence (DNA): TGTGCCAGCAGCTTAGTCTACGCCTCTGGAAACACCATATATTTT.

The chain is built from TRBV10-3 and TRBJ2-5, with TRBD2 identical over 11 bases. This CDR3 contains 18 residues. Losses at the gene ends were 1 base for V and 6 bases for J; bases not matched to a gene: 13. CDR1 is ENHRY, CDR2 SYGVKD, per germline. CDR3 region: CAISELDTGTSGRKTQYF. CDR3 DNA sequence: TGTGCCATCAGTGAGTTAGACACCGGGACTAGCGGTAGAAAGACCCAGTACTTC.

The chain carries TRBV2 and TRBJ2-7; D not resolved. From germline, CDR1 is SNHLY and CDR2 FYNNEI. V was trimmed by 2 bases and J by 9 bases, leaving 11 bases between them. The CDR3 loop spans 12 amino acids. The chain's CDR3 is CASSEPPRRQYF. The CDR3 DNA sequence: TGTGCCAGCAGTGAACCCCCTAGAAGGCAGTACTTC.

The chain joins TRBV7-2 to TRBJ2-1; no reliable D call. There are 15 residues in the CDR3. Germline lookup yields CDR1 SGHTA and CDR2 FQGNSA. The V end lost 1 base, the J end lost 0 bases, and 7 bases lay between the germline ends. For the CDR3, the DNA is TGTGCCAGCAGCTTAGGGGCAAGCTCCTACAATGAGCAGTTCTTC. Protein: CASSLGASSYNEQFF.

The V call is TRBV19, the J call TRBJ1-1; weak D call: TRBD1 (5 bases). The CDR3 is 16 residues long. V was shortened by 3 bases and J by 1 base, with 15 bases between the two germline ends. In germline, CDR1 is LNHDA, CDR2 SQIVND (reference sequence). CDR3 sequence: CASSIKGRGKNTEAFF. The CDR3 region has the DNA TGTGCCAGTAGTATTAAGGGTAGGGGAAAGAACACTGAAGCTTTCTTT.

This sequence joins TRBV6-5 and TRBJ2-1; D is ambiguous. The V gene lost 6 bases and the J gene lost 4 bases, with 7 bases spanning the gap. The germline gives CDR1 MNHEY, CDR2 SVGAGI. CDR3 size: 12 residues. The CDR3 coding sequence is TGTGCCAGCAGGATAGATTACAATGAGCAGTTCTTC. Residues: CASRIDYNEQFF.

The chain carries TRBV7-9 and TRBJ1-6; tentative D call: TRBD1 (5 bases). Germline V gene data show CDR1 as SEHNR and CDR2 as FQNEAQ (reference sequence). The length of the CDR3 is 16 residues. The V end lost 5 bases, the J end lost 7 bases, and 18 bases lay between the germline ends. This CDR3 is CASSPNVLGGNSPLHF. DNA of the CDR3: TGTGCCAGCAGCCCTAACGTTTTGGGGGGGAATTCACCCCTCCACTTT.

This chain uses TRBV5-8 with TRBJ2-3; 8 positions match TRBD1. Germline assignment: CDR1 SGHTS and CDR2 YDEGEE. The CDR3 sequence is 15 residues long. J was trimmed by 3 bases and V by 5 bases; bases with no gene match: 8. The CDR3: CASRRQGISTDTQYF. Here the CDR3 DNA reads TGTGCCAGCAGGCGACAGGGGATTTCGACAGATACGCAGTATTTT.

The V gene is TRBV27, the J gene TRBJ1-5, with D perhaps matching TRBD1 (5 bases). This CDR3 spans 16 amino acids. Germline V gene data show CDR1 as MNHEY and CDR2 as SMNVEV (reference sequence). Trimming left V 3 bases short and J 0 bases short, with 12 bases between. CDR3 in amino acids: CASSLGLPGSNQPQHF. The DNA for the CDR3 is TGTGCCAGCAGTTTGGGACTCCCGGGTAGCAATCAGCCCCAGCATTTT.

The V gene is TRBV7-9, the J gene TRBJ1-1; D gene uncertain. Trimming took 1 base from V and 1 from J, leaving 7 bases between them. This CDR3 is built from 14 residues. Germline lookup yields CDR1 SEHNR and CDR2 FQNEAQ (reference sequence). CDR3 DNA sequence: TGTGCCAGCAGCTTAGTTGTCGGGAACACTGAAGCTTTCTTT. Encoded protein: CASSLVVGNTEAFF.

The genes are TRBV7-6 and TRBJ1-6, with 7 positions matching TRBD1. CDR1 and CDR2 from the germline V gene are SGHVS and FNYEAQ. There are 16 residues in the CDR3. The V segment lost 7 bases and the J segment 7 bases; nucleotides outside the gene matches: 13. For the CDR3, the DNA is TGTGCCAGCACCCAGGGGTTGGGACAGATCAATTCACCCCTCCACTTT. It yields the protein CASTQGLGQINSPLHF. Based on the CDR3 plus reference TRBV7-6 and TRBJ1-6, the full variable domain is GAGVSQSPRYKVTKRGQDVALRCDPISGHVSLYWYRQALGQGPEFLTYFNYEAQQDKSGLPNDRFSAERPEGSISTLTIQRTEQRDSAMYRCASTQGLGQINSPLHFGNGTRLTVT.

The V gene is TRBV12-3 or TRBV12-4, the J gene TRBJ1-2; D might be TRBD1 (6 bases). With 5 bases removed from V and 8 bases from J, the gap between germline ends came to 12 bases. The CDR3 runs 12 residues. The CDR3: CASSRTGFGYTF. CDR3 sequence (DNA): TGTGCCAGCAGTCGAACAGGGTTCGGCTACACCTTC.

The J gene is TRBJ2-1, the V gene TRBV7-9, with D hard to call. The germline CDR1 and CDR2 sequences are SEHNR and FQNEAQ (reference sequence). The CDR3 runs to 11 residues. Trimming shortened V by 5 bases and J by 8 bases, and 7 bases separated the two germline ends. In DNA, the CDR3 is TGTGCCAGCAGCCGCGGCTATGAGCAGTTCTTC. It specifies CASSRGYEQFF. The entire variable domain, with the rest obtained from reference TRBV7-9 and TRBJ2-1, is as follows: DTGVSQNPRHKITKRGQNVTFRCDPISEHNRLYWYRQTLGQGPEFLTYFQNEAQLEKSRLLSDRFSAERPKGSFSTLEIQRTEQGDSAMYLCASSRGYEQFFGPGTRLTVL.

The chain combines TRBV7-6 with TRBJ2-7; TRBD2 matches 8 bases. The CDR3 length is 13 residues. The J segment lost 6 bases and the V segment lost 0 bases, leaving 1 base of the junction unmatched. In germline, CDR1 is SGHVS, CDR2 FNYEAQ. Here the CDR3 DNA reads TGTGCCAGCAGCTTAGCCGGGGGGGCCGAGCAGTACTTC. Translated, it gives CASSLAGGAEQYF.

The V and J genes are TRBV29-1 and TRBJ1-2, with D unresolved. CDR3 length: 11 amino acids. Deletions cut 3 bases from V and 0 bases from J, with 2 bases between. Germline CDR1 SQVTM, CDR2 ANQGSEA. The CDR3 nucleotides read TGCAGCGTTGACACTAACTATGGCTACACCTTC. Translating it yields CSVDTNYGYTF. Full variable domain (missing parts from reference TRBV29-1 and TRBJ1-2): SAVISQKPSRDICQRGTSLTIQCQVDSQVTMMFWYRQQPGQSLTLIATANQGSEATYESGFVIDKFPISRPNLTFSTLTVSNMSPEDSSIYLCSVDTNYGYTFGSGTRLTVV.

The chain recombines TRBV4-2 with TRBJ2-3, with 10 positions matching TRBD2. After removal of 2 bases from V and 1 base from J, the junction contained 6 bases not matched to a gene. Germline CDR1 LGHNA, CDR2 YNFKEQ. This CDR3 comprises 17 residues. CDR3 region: CASSQRTGTSGTDTQYF. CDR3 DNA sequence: TGTGCCAGCAGCCAACGAACCGGGACTAGCGGCACAGATACGCAGTATTTT.

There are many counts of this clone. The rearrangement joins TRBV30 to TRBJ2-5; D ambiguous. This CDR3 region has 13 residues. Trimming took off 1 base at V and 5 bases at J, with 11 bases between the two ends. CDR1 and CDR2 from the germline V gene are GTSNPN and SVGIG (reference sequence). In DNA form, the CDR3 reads TGTGCCTGGAGTGCCTCCCTCCTGGAGACCCAGTACTTC. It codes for CAWSASLLETQYF.

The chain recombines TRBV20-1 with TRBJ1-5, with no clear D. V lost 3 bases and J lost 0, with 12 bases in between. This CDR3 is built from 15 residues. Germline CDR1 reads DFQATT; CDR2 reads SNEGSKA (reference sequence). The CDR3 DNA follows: TGCAGTGCTAGTAAAGACTACTATAGCAATCAGCCCCAGCATTTT. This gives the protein CSASKDYYSNQPQHF.